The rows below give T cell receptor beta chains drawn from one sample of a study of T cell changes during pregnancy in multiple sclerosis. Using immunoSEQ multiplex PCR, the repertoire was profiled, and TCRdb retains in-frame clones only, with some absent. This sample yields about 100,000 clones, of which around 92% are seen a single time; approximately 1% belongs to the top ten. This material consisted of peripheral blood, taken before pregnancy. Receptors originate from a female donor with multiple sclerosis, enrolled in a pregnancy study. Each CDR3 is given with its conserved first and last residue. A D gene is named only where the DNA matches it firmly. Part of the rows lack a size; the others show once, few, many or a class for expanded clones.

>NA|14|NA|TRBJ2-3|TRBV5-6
CASSLGADTDTQYF
TGTGCCAGCAGCTTGGGAGCGGACACAGATACGCAGTATTTT
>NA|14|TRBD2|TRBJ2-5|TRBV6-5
CASSYLGLEETQYF
TGTGCCAGCAGTTACCTGGGACTAGAAGAGACCCAGTACTTC
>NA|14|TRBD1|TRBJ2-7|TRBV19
CASSRDRAPYEQYF
TGTGCCAGCTCCCGGGACAGGGCTCCCTACGAGCAGTACTTC
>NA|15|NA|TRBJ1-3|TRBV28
CASSTPGVPGNTIYF
TGTGCCAGCAGTACCCCCGGGGTCCCTGGAAACACCATATATTTT
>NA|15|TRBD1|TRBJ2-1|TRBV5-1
CASRPGQGVNNEQFF
TGCGCCAGCAGACCGGGACAGGGGGTAAACAATGAGCAGTTCTTC
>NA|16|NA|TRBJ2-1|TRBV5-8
CASSLLAQIWRNEQFF
TGTGCCAGCAGCTTGCTTGCGCAGATTTGGAGGAATGAGCAGTTCTTC
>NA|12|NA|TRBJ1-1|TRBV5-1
CASSFGGSEAFF
TGCGCCAGCAGCTTTGGAGGGAGTGAAGCTTTCTTT
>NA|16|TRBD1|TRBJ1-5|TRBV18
CASSRDQGAVNQPQHF
TGTGCCAGCTCACGGGATCAGGGGGCAGTAAATCAGCCCCAGCATTTT
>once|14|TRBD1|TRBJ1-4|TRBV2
CASRDRGYIEKLFF
TGTGCCAGCAGGGACAGGGGATATATTGAAAAACTGTTTTTT
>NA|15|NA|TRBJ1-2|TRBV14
CASSQAHRSIHGYTF
TGTGCCAGCAGCCAAGCTCACAGGAGTATCCATGGCTACACCTTC
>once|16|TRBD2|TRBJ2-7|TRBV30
CAWSGTSGRSSYEQYF
TGTGCCTGGAGTGGAACTAGCGGGAGGAGCTCCTACGAGCAGTACTTC
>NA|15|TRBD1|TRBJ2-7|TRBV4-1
CASSSRDRDNYEQYF
TGCGCCAGCAGCAGCCGGGACAGGGACAACTACGAGCAGTACTTC
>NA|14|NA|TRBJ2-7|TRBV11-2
CASSLAVGAYEQYF
TGTGCCAGCAGCTTAGCGGTAGGGGCCTACGAGCAGTACTTC
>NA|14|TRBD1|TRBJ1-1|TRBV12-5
CASGFMAGGTEAFF
TGTGCTAGTGGTTTTATGGCAGGGGGCACTGAAGCTTTCTTT
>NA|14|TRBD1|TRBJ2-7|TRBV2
CASRGTGGTYEQYF
TGTGCCAGCAGGGGGACAGGGGGAACCTACGAGCAGTACTTC
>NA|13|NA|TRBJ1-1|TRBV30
CAWSVQGNTEAFF
TGTGCCTGGAGTGTACAGGGAAACACTGAAGCTTTCTTT
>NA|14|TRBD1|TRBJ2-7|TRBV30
CAWSSGTGYNEQYF
TGTGCCTGGAGCTCAGGGACAGGGTATAACGAGCAGTACTTC
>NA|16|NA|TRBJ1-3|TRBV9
CASSVFEGLSGNTIYF
TGTGCCAGCAGCGTATTCGAGGGACTCTCTGGAAACACCATATATTTT
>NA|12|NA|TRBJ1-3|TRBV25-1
CASSSLGNTIYF
TGTGCCAGCAGTTCCCTAGGAAACACCATATATTTT
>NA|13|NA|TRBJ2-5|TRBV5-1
CASRPPGGETQYF
TGCGCCAGCAGACCCCCAGGGGGGGAGACCCAGTACTTC
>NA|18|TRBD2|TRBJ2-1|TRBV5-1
CASSSAGTSGSFYNEQFF
TGCGCCAGCAGCTCGGCCGGGACTAGCGGGTCCTTCTACAATGAGCAGTTCTTC
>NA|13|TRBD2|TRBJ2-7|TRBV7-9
CASSQPGGREQYF
TGTGCCAGCAGCCAACCGGGGGGTCGCGAGCAGTACTTC
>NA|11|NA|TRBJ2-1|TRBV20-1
CSAIPRGEQFF
TGCAGTGCTATCCCGCGGGGTGAGCAGTTCTTC
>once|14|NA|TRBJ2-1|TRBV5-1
CASSLFGGGNEQFF
TGCGCCAGCAGCTTGTTTGGGGGAGGTAATGAGCAGTTCTTC
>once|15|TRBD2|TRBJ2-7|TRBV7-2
CASSLLAGFSYEQYF
TGTGCCAGCAGCTTACTAGCGGGATTCTCCTACGAGCAGTACTTC
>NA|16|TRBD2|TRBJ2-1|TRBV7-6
CASSKLAGEVYNEQFF
TGTGCCAGCAGCAAGTTAGCGGGAGAGGTCTACAATGAGCAGTTCTTC
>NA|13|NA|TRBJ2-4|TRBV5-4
CASSYRVMDIQYF
TGTGCCAGCAGCTACAGGGTTATGGACATTCAGTACTTC
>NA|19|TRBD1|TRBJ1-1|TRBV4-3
CASSHQGSPGQGAFTEAFF
TGCGCCAGCAGCCATCAGGGCTCCCCGGGACAGGGGGCGTTTACTGAAGCTTTCTTT
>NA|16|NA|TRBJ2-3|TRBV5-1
CASSLGWRDSTDTQYF
TGCGCCAGCAGCTTGGGTTGGAGGGATAGCACAGATACGCAGTATTTT
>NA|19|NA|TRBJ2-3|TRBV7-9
CASSLEGRVTGTSTDTQYF
TGTGCCAGCAGCTTAGAGGGCAGAGTTACCGGGACTAGCACAGATACGCAGTATTTT
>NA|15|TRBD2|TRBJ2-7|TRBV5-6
CASSYLSSGSYEQYF
TGTGCCAGCAGCTATCTCTCTAGCGGGAGTTACGAGCAGTACTTC
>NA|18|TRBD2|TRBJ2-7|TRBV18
CASSQLTSGRPVFGEQYF
TGTGCCAGCTCACAGCTGACTAGCGGGAGGCCAGTTTTCGGGGAGCAGTACTTC
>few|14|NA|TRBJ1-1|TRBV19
CASKEVNMNTEAFF
TGTGCCAGTAAAGAGGTAAATATGAACACTGAAGCTTTCTTT
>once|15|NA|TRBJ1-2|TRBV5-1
CASSLSGGGSYGYTF
TGCGCCAGCAGCTTGTCCGGGGGTGGGAGCTATGGCTACACCTTC
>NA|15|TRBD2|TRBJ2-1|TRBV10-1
CASSKTSGRAGEQFF
TGCGCCAGCAGTAAAACTAGCGGGAGGGCTGGTGAGCAGTTCTTC
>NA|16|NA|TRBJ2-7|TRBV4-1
CASSQGRGGRSYEQYF
TGCGCCAGCAGCCAAGGTAGGGGGGGGCGCTCCTACGAGCAGTACTTC
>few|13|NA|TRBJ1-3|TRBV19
CASATGGRNTIYF
TGTGCCAGTGCGACTGGAGGGAGAAACACCATATATTTT
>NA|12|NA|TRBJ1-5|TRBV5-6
CASSLGSQPQHF
TGTGCCAGCAGCTTGGGTAGTCAGCCCCAGCATTTT